This passage covers 21 T cell receptor beta chains from one sample sequenced in a study of cytomegalovirus exposure and HLA in healthy donors. The PCR contained 60 Vbeta and 13 Jbeta primers. Sequencing used immunoSEQ multiplex PCR; TCRdb keeps in-frame clones, though not all of them. The sample lists 150,000 to 200,000 clones; about 83% were seen once. Sequencing used PBMCs. Receptor source: a man aged 40-55 years in good health and CMV-seropositive.

In this sample, this clone turned up once. The CDR3 region is CASSESYPRPYQPQHF. CDR3 DNA sequence: TGCGCCAGCAGTGAGTCGTACCCTAGACCCTATCAGCCCCAGCATTTT. This sequence joins TRBV10-2 and TRBJ1-5; D is undetermined. Germline assignment: CDR1 WSHSY and CDR2 SAAADI. This CDR3 spans 16 amino acids. Trimming removed 0 bases at V and 5 bases at J, with 14 bases between.

This rearrangement joins TRBV18 to TRBJ1-3; D gene unclear. V was pared by 2 bases and J by 1 base, with 18 bases between. Germline assignment: CDR1 KGHSH and CDR2 LQKENI. The CDR3 spans 18 residues. The CDR3 loop is CASSPIIETRISGNTIYF. In DNA, the CDR3 is TGTGCCAGCTCACCAATTATTGAGACACGGATTTCTGGAAACACCATATATTTT.

This clone was seen a handful of times. The V gene is TRBV11-2, the J gene TRBJ1-1; tentative D call: TRBD1 (5 bases). This CDR3 contains 13 residues. The V end lost 4 bases, the J end lost 7 bases, and 13 bases lay between the germline ends. Germline V gives CDR1 SGHAT, CDR2 FQNNGV. The CDR3 region is CASSWGGRSEAFF. In DNA, the CDR3 is TGTGCCAGCAGCTGGGGGGGGAGGAGTGAAGCTTTCTTT.

The chain uses TRBV6-1 and TRBJ1-1; D might be TRBD1 (5 bases). Per germline, CDR1 MNHNS and CDR2 SASEGT. CDR3 length equals 13 residues. V lost 0 bases, J lost 8 bases, and 10 bases lay in between. CDR3 loop: CASSEAEGLEAFF. CDR3 nucleotide sequence: TGTGCCAGCAGTGAAGCGGAGGGGCTAGAAGCTTTCTTT.

V is TRBV9 and J is TRBJ2-2, with TRBD2 matching 11 bases. The ends lost 4 bases at V and 3 bases at J; junction bases unmatched: 8. Germline CDR1 and CDR2: SGDLS and YYNGEE. The CDR3 has 17 amino acids. The CDR3 sequence: CASSTPLAGEDTGELFF. The CDR3 DNA follows: TGTGCCAGCAGCACTCCACTAGCGGGAGAAGACACCGGGGAGCTGTTTTTT.

This chain joins TRBV28 and TRBJ1-5, with a tentative D call TRBD1 (6 bases). In germline, CDR1 is MDHEN, CDR2 SYDVKM. V lost 4 bases and J 6 bases, leaving 16 bases between the germline ends. The CDR3 totals 15 residues. The CDR3 DNA reads as TGTGCCAGCAGTTCGAATCACAGGGCGGGTCAGCCCCAGCATTTT. The encoded protein is CASSSNHRAGQPQHF.

This rearrangement joins TRBV25-1 to TRBJ1-3; 10 bases line up with TRBD1. Germline values: CDR1 MGHDK, CDR2 SYGVNS. The trim removed 5 bases at V and 4 bases at J, leaving 5 bases unmatched. The CDR3 totals 15 residues. The CDR3 region has the DNA TGTGCCAGCAGTCGACAGGGGGCAGGGGGAAACACCATATATTTT. This sequence encodes CASSRQGAGGNTIYF.

The CDR3 coding sequence is TGCAGCGTCGGGGGGGGCCACTCTGGAAACACCATATATTTT. This codes for CSVGGGHSGNTIYF. The chain joins TRBV29-1 to TRBJ1-3; perhaps TRBD1 as D (6 bases). The germline gives CDR1 SQVTM, CDR2 ANQGSEA. Deletions cut 6 bases from V and 0 bases from J, with 12 bases between. The CDR3 sequence is 14 residues long.

The chain uses TRBV7-3 and TRBJ2-2, with a possible D match to TRBD2 (6 bases). This CDR3 has 17 residues. V lost 5 bases to trimming and J lost 3 bases, with 19 bases between them. CDR1 is SGHTA and CDR2 is FQGTGA in the germline V gene. This chain's CDR3 is CASSPPGGSGYTGELFF. CDR3 DNA: TGTGCCAGCAGCCCCCCCGGGGGTAGCGGATACACCGGGGAGCTGTTTTTT.

V usage is TRBV7-6 and J usage is TRBJ2-3; a weak D match, TRBD1 (5 bases). The CDR3 spans 12 residues. Germline loops: CDR1 SGHVS, CDR2 FNYEAQ. V was trimmed by 5 bases and J by 5 bases, leaving 8 bases between them. CDR3 in DNA: TGTGCCAGCAGCCGGCAGGGAGATACGCAGTATTTT. This translates into CASSRQGDTQYF.

V gene TRBV7-7 combines with J gene TRBJ2-6; D remains unclear. V lost 1 base to trimming and J lost 0 bases, with 4 bases between them. The CDR3 extends over 15 amino acids. Germline V CDR1 and CDR2: SSHAT, FNYEAQ (reference sequence). CDR3 nucleotide sequence: TGTGCCAGCAGCTTAGGTCGCTCTGGGGCCAACGTCCTGACTTTC. This translates into CASSLGRSGANVLTF.

In this sample, this clone turned up a few times. V and J are TRBV29-1 and TRBJ2-1, with D possibly being TRBD1 (5 bases). The CDR3 has 11 residues. Germline V CDR1 and CDR2: SQVTM, ANQGSEA. The CDR3 protein is CGASHYNEQFF. CDR3 DNA sequence: TGCGGGGCTTCCCATTACAATGAGCAGTTCTTC.

The genes are TRBV5-1 and TRBJ2-7, with a tentative D call TRBD1 (6 bases). The germline CDR1 and CDR2 sequences are SGHRS and YFSETQ. With 0 bases removed from V and 4 bases from J, the gap between germline ends came to 11 bases. There are 14 residues in the CDR3. CDR3 region: CASSLDRDNYEQYF. The CDR3, as DNA: TGCGCCAGCAGCTTGGATAGGGACAATTACGAGCAGTACTTC.

The rearrangement links TRBV10-1 to TRBJ2-5, with TRBD1 matching 7 bases. TRBJ2-7 matches the DNA end more closely, so the J call is doubtful. Per the germline V gene, CDR1 is WNHNN and CDR2 is SYGVQD (reference sequence). The CDR3 loop spans 15 amino acids. The CDR3 is CASRITGTAGYEQYF. As DNA, the CDR3 is TGCGCCAGCAGGATAACCGGGACAGCAGGGTACGAGCAGTACTTC.

This chain joins TRBV7-9 and TRBJ1-2; D is ambiguous. Germline CDR1 and CDR2: SEHNR and FQNEAQ (reference sequence). Between the trimmed V and J ends, which lost 5 bases and 4 bases, there was a span of 20 bases. CDR3 size: 16 residues. The CDR3 here is CASSPESRARGYGYTF. The CDR3 nucleotides are TGTGCCAGCAGCCCGGAATCGAGGGCGCGCGGCTATGGCTACACCTTC.

The J gene is TRBJ2-1, the V gene TRBV5-1, with D possibly TRBD1 on 5 matching bases. From germline, CDR1 is SGHRS and CDR2 YFSETQ. This CDR3 has 15 residues. Deletions cut 2 bases from V and 2 bases from J, with 11 bases between. CDR3 coding DNA: TGCGCCAGCAGCTTTCGACAGCTAACCTACAATGAGCAGTTCTTC. Protein sequence: CASSFRQLTYNEQFF.

The chain has TRBV27 and TRBJ2-7; 13 nucleotides align to TRBD2. V gave up 6 bases and J gave up 5 bases; unmatched junction bases: 4. This CDR3 contains 14 residues. Germline lookup yields CDR1 MNHEY and CDR2 SMNVEV (reference sequence). The CDR3 is CASRIGTSGNEQYF. Written as DNA, the CDR3 is TGTGCCAGCAGAATCGGGACTAGCGGGAACGAGCAGTACTTC.

The V gene is TRBV7-2, the J gene TRBJ1-3; 9 positions agree with TRBD1. CDR1 is SGHTA, CDR2 FQGNSA, per germline. V dropped 5 bases and J dropped 2; count of bases not matched to a gene: 4. The length of the CDR3 is 15 residues. The CDR3 nucleotides read TGTGCCAGCAGCCCTAGGACAGGGGCTGGAAACACCATATATTTT. Its translation is CASSPRTGAGNTIYF.

The genes are TRBV5-5 and TRBJ2-7; 7 nucleotides align to TRBD1. CDR1 and CDR2 from the germline V gene are SGHKS and YYEKEE (reference sequence). This CDR3 comprises 14 residues. V lost 5 bases to trimming and J lost 3 bases; unmatched junction nucleotides: 8. CDR3 protein: CASSVGDSRYEQYF. The CDR3 nucleotides read TGTGCCAGCAGTGTAGGGGACAGTCGCTACGAGCAGTACTTC.

For this clone: In the same sample, other DNA sequences code for this CDR3. CDR3 in amino acids: CASSLAGGVTGELFF. The CDR3 DNA reads as TGTGCCAGCAGCTTGGCAGGGGGAGTCACCGGGGAGCTGTTTTTT. V gene TRBV5-6 combines with J gene TRBJ2-2, with 7 bases fitting TRBD1. The CDR3 totals 15 residues. From germline, CDR1 is SGHDT and CDR2 YYEEEE. V lost 0 bases to trimming and J lost 4 bases; unmatched junction nucleotides: 3.

V is TRBV6-1 and J is TRBJ1-4; 7 bases map to TRBD1. V lost 4 bases, J lost 5 bases, and 4 bases stayed unmatched. Germline V gene lookup returns CDR1 MNHNS and CDR2 SASEGT. The CDR3 is 14 amino acids. This CDR3 reads CASSGGQWNEKLFF. For the CDR3, the DNA is TGTGCCAGCAGTGGGGGACAGTGGAATGAAAAACTGTTTTTT.